This is a list of T cell receptor beta chains from one sample in a study of T-cell reconstitution after alpha-beta-depleted transplantation in children. TCRdb called the PCR reads again in MiXCR, with one record for every CDR3 protein. The sample shows fewer than 500,000 distinct CDR3 sequences, approximately 41% of them seen only once. This sample comprised PBMCs, obtained before TCRalphabeta/CD19-depleted stem cell transplant. The receptors originated from a girl aged 2-10 years with aplastic anemia, due to receive a stem cell transplant. CDR3s include the opening cysteine and the closing phenylalanine or tryptophan. The D gene is left open where the match is weak. Only some rows state a clone size, as once, few, many or a class for expanded clones.

v_gene,j_gene,d_gene,abundance,CDR3nt,CDR3aa
TRBV24-1,TRBJ1-2,TRBD1,few,TGTGCCACCAGTGATTTTCTCCGGACAGGGGGCGCATGGTATGGCTACACCTTC,CATSDFLRTGGAWYGYTF
TRBV25-1,TRBJ2-7,NA,few,TGTGCCAGCACCGCAGGGATCTACGAGCAGTACTTC,CASTAGIYEQYF
TRBV6-5,TRBJ2-7,NA,many,TGTGCCAGCAGTTACAGGCGTTTCAGCTACGAGCAGTACTTC,CASSYRRFSYEQYF
TRBV28,TRBJ1-4,NA,many,TGTGCCAGCAGTTTTTATGAAAAACTGTTTTTT,CASSFYEKLFF
TRBV12-3/TRBV12-4,TRBJ2-2,NA,NA,TGTGCCAGCAGGTTACCTCGGGACACCGGGGAGCTGTTTTTT,CASRLPRDTGELFF
TRBV10-3,TRBJ2-2,NA,few,TGTGCCATCAGTGAATGGACAGCGAACACCGGGGAGCTGTTTTTT,CAISEWTANTGELFF
TRBV7-8,TRBJ2-6,NA,few,TGTGCCAGCAGCCCCTCAATTCCAGGGGCCGGGGCCAACGTCCTGACTTTC,CASSPSIPGAGANVLTF
TRBV7-9,TRBJ2-1,NA,NA,TGTGCCAGCAGCTTCCATTACGCCGGGGAGCAGTTCTTC,CASSFHYAGEQFF
TRBV29-1,TRBJ2-3,NA,few,TGCAGCGTTGAGAGCAGGATCACAGATACGCAGTATTTT,CSVESRITDTQYF
TRBV7-6,TRBJ2-3,NA,once,TGTGCCAGCAGCCTCACACCAGGGTCCTTTAGCACAGATACGCAGTATTTT,CASSLTPGSFSTDTQYF
TRBV15,TRBJ2-5,NA,NA,TGTGCCACCAGCAGAGATTCGGCTATTCAAGAGACCCAGTACTTC,CATSRDSAIQETQYF
TRBV20-1,TRBJ2-1,TRBD2,NA,TGCAGTGCTAGTTTCAATAGCGGGAGGGCCGGGGGGAATGAGCAGTTCTTC,CSASFNSGRAGGNEQFF
TRBV28,TRBJ2-4,NA,NA,TGTGCCTCAGCGGAGGTTGGGAACATTCAGTACTTC,CASAEVGNIQYF
TRBV12-3/TRBV12-4,TRBJ1-2,NA,many,TGTGCCAGCAGTCCACGAACCCGGCCTAACTATGGCTACACCTTC,CASSPRTRPNYGYTF
TRBV12-3/TRBV12-4,TRBJ2-1,NA,NA,TGTGCCAGCGTTGGGGGCAGCGGTCTTTTCGATGAGCAGTTCTTC,CASVGGSGLFDEQFF
TRBV20-1,TRBJ2-1,TRBD2,NA,TGCTGTGCAAACCCGGGACTAGCGGGAGCGTCCTACAATGAGCAGTTCTTC,CCANPGLAGASYNEQFF
TRBV29-1,TRBJ2-3,NA,NA,TGCAGCGTTGAAGATCGGCTCAGGGCGAGCACAGATACGCAGTATTTT,CSVEDRLRASTDTQYF
TRBV27,TRBJ2-1,TRBD2,few,TGTGCCAGCCGCCCCGGGGGGGGAGGTTACTACAATGAGCAGTTCTTC,CASRPGGGGYYNEQFF
TRBV11-2,TRBJ2-3,TRBD2,few,TGTGCCAGCAGCTTTTATCTTGCGGGAGGGCCGGCCACAGATACGCAGTATTTT,CASSFYLAGGPATDTQYF
TRBV12-3/TRBV12-4,TRBJ2-3,NA,NA,TGTGCCAGCAGGGCTACTGGCTCAGATACGCAGTATTTT,CASRATGSDTQYF
TRBV6-1,TRBJ2-1,NA,few,TGTGCCAGCGCAGGGTCAACCTACAATGAGCAGTTCTTC,CASAGSTYNEQFF
TRBV7-9,TRBJ2-2,NA,NA,TGTGCCAGCAGCCCCGCCGGGACATCGGACACCGGGGAGCTGTTTTTT,CASSPAGTSDTGELFF
TRBV4-1,TRBJ2-7,TRBD2,NA,TGCGCCAGCAGCCAAGGGGTAGCGGGAGGCTACGAGCAGTACTTC,CASSQGVAGGYEQYF
TRBV10-3,TRBJ2-7,TRBD1,few,TGTGCCATCAGGGCGACCGGGACAGACACCTACGAGCAGTACTTC,CAIRATGTDTYEQYF
TRBV9,TRBJ2-2,TRBD2,NA,TGTGCCAGCAGCTCACTAGCGGGAGGGCCGTATAACACCGGGGAGCTGTTTTTT,CASSSLAGGPYNTGELFF
TRBV28,TRBJ2-7,NA,NA,TGTGCCAGCAGCTATCCGGGACTGGGGCTTGAAGAGCAGCACTTC,CASSYPGLGLEEQHF
TRBV6-1,TRBJ2-7,NA,NA,TGTGCCAGCAGTCGTCCAGACTGGAATACCTACGAGCAGTACTTC,CASSRPDWNTYEQYF
TRBV30,TRBJ1-3,NA,NA,TGTGCCTGGAGTGTAGAGGGGTCTACTGGAAACACCATATATTTT,CAWSVEGSTGNTIYF
TRBV20-1,TRBJ2-1,TRBD2,once,TGCAGTGCTCCAGCGGGAGTAGGGTTCGATGAGCAGTTCTTC,CSAPAGVGFDEQFF
TRBV6-2/TRBV6-3,TRBJ2-2,TRBD2,many,TGTGCCAGCAGTTACTCGAGGCTAGCGGGAGGCACCGGGGAGCTGTTTTTT,CASSYSRLAGGTGELFF
TRBV29-1,TRBJ2-2,NA,few,TGCAGCGTGAAGGGGGGATCTAACACCGGGGAGCTGTTTTTT,CSVKGGSNTGELFF
TRBV29-1,TRBJ1-4,NA,many,TGCAGCGTTGGGGGGACCATAACGAATGAAAAACTGTTTTTT,CSVGGTITNEKLFF
TRBV5-1,TRBJ2-3,TRBD2,many,TGCGCCAGCAGCTTCCCTAGCGGGAGTAGCACAGATACGCAGTATTTT,CASSFPSGSSTDTQYF
TRBV24-1,TRBJ1-2,NA,NA,TGTGCCACCAGTCTTCAGGGACCAGTTGGGGGGGTCGAAGATGATAACTATGGCTACACCTTC,CATSLQGPVGGVEDDNYGYTF
TRBV7-8,TRBJ2-3,NA,NA,TGTGCCAGCAGCTTAGCGCATAGGGCGCCTAATACGCAGTATTTT,CASSLAHRAPNTQYF
TRBV18,TRBJ2-1,TRBD2,NA,TGTGCCAGCTCACCTCTAGCGCCCGGGGGGAATGAGCAGTTCTTC,CASSPLAPGGNEQFF
TRBV11-2,TRBJ2-1,NA,NA,TGTGCCAGCAAACCAATCGATTCAGGGAAAGGTGAGCAGTTCTTC,CASKPIDSGKGEQFF
TRBV4-1,TRBJ2-1,NA,NA,TGCGCCAGCAGCCAACAGGGTGAAAATGAGCAGTTCTTC,CASSQQGENEQFF
TRBV11-2,TRBJ2-5,TRBD1,NA,TGTGCCAGCAGCTGGGGACAGGGGGAGAAAGAGACCCAGTACTTC,CASSWGQGEKETQYF
TRBV15,TRBJ1-2,NA,NA,TGTGCCACCAGCAGAGATCTCCTCTCCATGAACTATGGCTACACCTTC,CATSRDLLSMNYGYTF
TRBV20-1,TRBJ1-1,NA,NA,TGCAGTGCTAGCGTAATGTTGGGGGGCGACACTGAAGCTTTCTTT,CSASVMLGGDTEAFF
TRBV28,TRBJ1-2,TRBD1,many,TGTGCCAGCAGTCTGGGTACCGGGACAGGGCGGGGCTACACCTTC,CASSLGTGTGRGYTF
TRBV5-1,TRBJ2-3,TRBD2,NA,TGCGCCAGCAGCCAGTTGGGAGGGGACCGCACAGATACGCAGTATTTT,CASSQLGGDRTDTQYF
TRBV7-9,TRBJ2-1,TRBD2,few,TGTGCCAGCAGCTTAAGTGGCGGGAGAATGGGTGAGCAGTTCTTC,CASSLSGGRMGEQFF
TRBV6-1,TRBJ2-7,TRBD2,NA,TGTGACAGCAGTAGAGGCGGACTAGCGATAGCCTACGAGCAGTACTTC,CDSSRGGLAIAYEQYF
TRBV7-6,TRBJ2-3,TRBD1,NA,TGTGCCAGCAGCGAAACAGGGGGGACAGATACGCAGTATTTT,CASSETGGTDTQYF
TRBV20-1,TRBJ1-5,NA,NA,TGCAGTGGCCAAACGGGGGGCTGGGGCAATCAGCCCCAGCATTTT,CSGQTGGWGNQPQHF
TRBV20-1,TRBJ2-3,TRBD2,many,TGCAGTGTGGATTTTTGGACTAGCGGGAGAGGGGTGAACACAGATACGCAGTATTTT,CSVDFWTSGRGVNTDTQYF
TRBV4-3,TRBJ1-2,TRBD1,few,TGCGCCAGCAGCCAGGAACAGGGGCGTTATGGGGGCTACACCTTC,CASSQEQGRYGGYTF
TRBV5-1,TRBJ2-3,TRBD1,few,TGCGCCAGCAGCCTTGCCCAGACAGGGACAACAGATACGCAGTATTTT,CASSLAQTGTTDTQYF
TRBV3-1,TRBJ2-1,NA,NA,TGTGCCAGCAGCCATGAGGCGGACGTCTACAATGAGCAGTTCTTC,CASSHEADVYNEQFF
TRBV7-9,TRBJ2-1,NA,NA,TGTGCCAGCAGCTTAGTTTTCAGATCCTCCTACAATGAGCAGTTCTTC,CASSLVFRSSYNEQFF
TRBV4-2,TRBJ2-3,NA,NA,TGTGCCAGCAGCCAAGCTCATGGCGGGGCGGAGGATACGCAGTATTTT,CASSQAHGGAEDTQYF
TRBV12-3/TRBV12-4,TRBJ1-1,TRBD1,few,TGTGCCAGCAGGTCTAGACAGGGGGCTCTGAACACTGAAGCTTTCTTT,CASRSRQGALNTEAFF